This is a list of T cell receptor beta chains from one sample in a study of shared clonotypes between healthy human individuals. Sequencing used immunoSEQ multiplex PCR; TCRdb keeps in-frame clones, though not all of them. The sample includes 2 million to 2.5 million clones, 85% to 95% of them seen just once. Sequenced sample: naive CD4+ T cells from PBMCs. The source is a man between 18 and 29 years old in good health. Some clones in this sample may be carry-over from other donors' samples. The CDR3 runs from the conserved cysteine through the conserved F or W. Each record gives: CDR3 protein, CDR3 DNA, V gene, D gene, J gene, clone size. A D gene is named only where the DNA matches it firmly. Only some rows state a clone size, as once, few, many or a class for expanded clones.

CASSFRDRGTDTQYF | TGTGCCAGCAGTTTCCGGGACAGGGGCACAGATACGCAGTATTTT | TRBV27 | TRBD1 | TRBJ2-3 | once
CASSNRLGQYF | TGTGCCAGCAGTAATCGCCTCGGGCAGTACTTC | TRBV6-1 | . | TRBJ2-7 | once
CASSPGGTANEKLFF | TGTGCCAGCAGCCCCGGCGGGACAGCTAATGAAAAACTGTTTTTT | TRBV28 | TRBD1 | TRBJ1-4 | .
CASSLPGLGDTQYF | TGTGCCAGCAGCTTGCCAGGCCTGGGGGATACGCAGTATTTT | TRBV5-6 | . | TRBJ2-3 | .
CASSTGKHAFVNTEAFF | TGTGCCAGCAGCACCGGGAAGCACGCGTTTGTGAACACTGAAGCTTTCTTT | TRBV5-4 | . | TRBJ1-1 | .
CASSRGLAGETYEQYF | TGCGCCAGCAGTCGTGGACTAGCGGGAGAGACCTACGAGCAGTACTTC | TRBV4-3 | TRBD2 | TRBJ2-7 | .
CSVVQGGLGDEQYF | TGCAGCGTCGTACAGGGCGGGCTTGGCGACGAGCAGTACTTC | TRBV29-1 | . | TRBJ2-7 | .
CSVELWGFGYTF | TGCAGCGTTGAATTGTGGGGTTTTGGCTACACCTTC | TRBV29-1 | . | TRBJ1-2 | .
CASSHGGLAGYEQYF | TGTGCCAGCAGCCATGGAGGACTAGCCGGCTACGAGCAGTACTTC | TRBV4-2 | TRBD2 | TRBJ2-7 | .
CASSLGGSRETQYF | TGCGCCAGCAGCTTGGGGGGGAGCAGGGAGACCCAGTACTTC | TRBV5-1 | . | TRBJ2-5 | .
CASSVGRTGWGANVLTF | TGTGCCAGCAGCGTAGGGCGGACGGGTTGGGGGGCCAACGTCCTGACTTTC | TRBV9 | . | TRBJ2-6 | .
CASRSLSGGGVHTGELFF | TGTGCCAGCCGGTCCCTCTCAGGGGGCGGTGTCCACACCGGGGAGCTGTTTTTT | TRBV28 | TRBD1 | TRBJ2-2 | .
CASSIDLGTSGNTGELFF | TGTGCCAGTAGTATAGATCTTGGGACTAGCGGGAACACCGGGGAGCTGTTTTTT | TRBV19 | TRBD2 | TRBJ2-2 | .
CASSSWDRVGFTNEKLFF | TGTGCCAGCAGTTCCTGGGACAGGGTCGGTTTTACTAATGAAAAACTGTTTTTT | TRBV28 | TRBD1 | TRBJ1-4 | once
CASSLISTGAYEKLFF | TGTGCCAGCAGCTTAATCTCGACAGGGGCTTATGAAAAACTGTTTTTT | TRBV11-2 | TRBD1 | TRBJ1-4 | .
CASSLASVAGVETQYF | TGCGCCAGCAGCTTGGCCTCGGTAGCGGGAGTAGAGACCCAGTACTTC | TRBV5-1 | TRBD2 | TRBJ2-5 | once
CASALGGRGSVDEQYF | TGCGCCAGCGCCTTGGGCGGTCGGGGGAGTGTCGACGAGCAGTACTTC | TRBV5-1 | . | TRBJ2-7 | once
CATSSPLRDRGRSGGPYEQYF | TGTGCCACCAGCAGTCCACTAAGGGACAGGGGGCGCAGTGGGGGCCCCTACGAGCAGTACTTC | TRBV15 | TRBD1 | TRBJ2-7 | .
CASSPRRGQGRWDTGELFF | TGTGCCAGCAGCCCCCGCCGGGGACAGGGAAGATGGGACACCGGGGAGCTGTTTTTT | TRBV27 | TRBD1 | TRBJ2-2 | .
CSARDRDEQYF | TGCAGTGCTAGAGATAGGGACGAGCAGTACTTC | TRBV20-1 | . | TRBJ2-7 | few
CASSSPGLFRGYTF | TGTGCCAGCAGCTCCCCGGGGCTCTTTCGTGGCTACACCTTC | TRBV28 | . | TRBJ1-2 | .
CASSYKGLGTQYF | TGTGCCAGCAGCTATAAGGGACTAGGTACGCAGTATTTT | TRBV7-2 | TRBD2 | TRBJ2-3 | .
CASSPLNYGYTF | TGTGCCAGCAGTCCCCTCAACTATGGCTACACCTTC | TRBV28 | . | TRBJ1-2 | .
CATRSGVTGNTIYF | TGTGCCACCAGGTCGGGGGTGACTGGAAACACCATATATTTT | TRBV15 | . | TRBJ1-3 | once
CSVEGAPSSYNEQFF | TGCAGCGTTGAAGGAGCTCCTAGCTCCTACAATGAGCAGTTCTTC | TRBV29-1 | . | TRBJ2-1 | .
CASSDRQGGTEAFF | TGTGCCAGCAGCGACCGACAGGGTGGCACTGAAGCTTTCTTT | TRBV4-2 | TRBD1 | TRBJ1-1 | .
CASSPNDRGQFF | TGCGCCAGCAGCCCCAACGACCGGGGGCAGTTCTTC | TRBV5-1 | . | TRBJ2-1 | .
CASSLGRGGNEKLFF | TGTGCCAGCAGCTTAGGTCGCGGGGGCAATGAAAAACTGTTTTTT | TRBV7-9 | . | TRBJ1-4 | .
CASSPGLADYNEQFF | TGTGCCAGCAGCCCAGGACTAGCGGACTACAATGAGCAGTTCTTC | TRBV9 | TRBD2 | TRBJ2-1 | .
CASSYRQTGTGELFF | TGTGCCAGCAGTTACAGACAGACGGGAACCGGGGAGCTGTTTTTT | TRBV6-5 | . | TRBJ2-2 | once
CACVRNTGELFF | TGTGCCTGCGTTCGGAACACCGGGGAGCTGTTTTTT | TRBV28 | . | TRBJ2-2 | .
CASRLGGTDFEGYTF | TGTGCCAGCAGACTCGGCGGGACGGACTTTGAGGGCTACACCTTC | TRBV28 | . | TRBJ1-2 | .
CASSSTGSSYEQYF | TGCGCCAGCAGTTCGACAGGGAGCTCCTACGAGCAGTACTTC | TRBV5-1 | TRBD1 | TRBJ2-7 | .
CASSQAASGTYEQYF | TGCGCCAGCAGCCAAGCGGCTAGCGGGACCTACGAGCAGTACTTC | TRBV4-1 | TRBD2 | TRBJ2-7 | .
CASRYGLAGLNEQFF | TGTGCCAGCAGATACGGACTAGCGGGACTCAATGAGCAGTTCTTC | TRBV2 | TRBD2 | TRBJ2-1 | .
CASSETVSNQPQHF | TGTGCCAGCAGTGAGACGGTTAGCAATCAGCCCCAGCATTTT | TRBV2 | . | TRBJ1-5 | few
CAISDRGEVFGKLFF | TGTGCCATCAGTGATAGAGGGGAGGTCTTTGGAAAACTGTTTTTT | TRBV10-3 | . | TRBJ1-4 | .
CASGQGYGYTF | TGTGCCAGCGGGCAGGGTTATGGCTACACCTTC | TRBV7-9 | . | TRBJ1-2 | few
CASSLRGTGGETQYF | TGCGCCAGCAGCTTGAGAGGGACAGGGGGGGAGACCCAGTACTTC | TRBV5-1 | TRBD1 | TRBJ2-5 | .
CASSKGPGAYEQYF | TGCGCCAGCAGTAAAGGGCCGGGGGCCTACGAGCAGTACTTC | TRBV10-1 | . | TRBJ2-7 | .
CASLYDAPETQYF | TGTGCCAGCCTTTATGATGCCCCAGAGACCCAGTACTTC | TRBV2 | . | TRBJ2-5 | .
CASGAEDEKLFF | TGTGCCTCCGGGGCTGAGGATGAAAAACTGTTTTTT | TRBV30 | . | TRBJ1-4 | .
CASSYTGTSLRGEQFF | TGCGCCAGCAGCTACACCGGGACTAGCCTTCGGGGCGAGCAGTTCTTC | TRBV4-3 | TRBD2 | TRBJ2-1 | .
CASSLGGSGNTIYF | TGTGCCAGCAGCTTGGGTGGCTCTGGAAACACCATATATTTT | TRBV5-5 | . | TRBJ1-3 | .
CASSYHFANTEAFF | TGTGCCAGCAGTTACCACTTCGCGAACACTGAAGCTTTCTTT | TRBV6-5 | . | TRBJ1-1 | .
CASSKAGGSDTQYF | TGTGCCAGCAGCAAAGCGGGAGGATCAGATACGCAGTATTTT | TRBV7-3 | TRBD2 | TRBJ2-3 | .
CASSLGRTSTDTQYF | TGTGCCAGCAGCTTAGGCAGGACTAGCACAGATACGCAGTATTTT | TRBV7-9 | . | TRBJ2-3 | .
CASSFIQGFTGELFF | TGCGCCAGCAGCTTTATACAGGGTTTCACCGGGGAGCTGTTTTTT | TRBV5-1 | . | TRBJ2-2 | .
CASSQEERAWPQHF | TGCGCCAGCAGCCAAGAAGAAAGGGCCTGGCCCCAGCATTTT | TRBV4-3 | . | TRBJ1-5 | .
CSVSGTGDQPQHF | TGCAGCGTATCCGGGACAGGGGATCAGCCCCAGCATTTT | TRBV29-1 | TRBD1 | TRBJ1-5 | .
CASSYRGGPDGYTF | TGTGCCAGCAGCTACAGAGGCGGACCAGATGGCTACACCTTC | TRBV11-2 | . | TRBJ1-2 | .
CASSLDRTKETQYF | TGTGCCAGCAGCTTAGATCGGACAAAAGAGACCCAGTACTTC | TRBV7-9 | . | TRBJ2-5 | once
CASSPGQGLYEQYF | TGTGCCAGCTCACCCGGACAGGGACTCTACGAGCAGTACTTC | TRBV18 | TRBD1 | TRBJ2-7 | .
CASSLQGLDEQFF | TGTGCCAGCAGCTTACAAGGTCTCGATGAGCAGTTCTTC | TRBV11-1 | . | TRBJ2-1 | .
CASTYNSYEQYF | TGTGCCAGCACCTATAACTCCTACGAGCAGTACTTC | TRBV7-8 | . | TRBJ2-7 | .
CASRFRSGSGGYTF | TGTGCCAGCAGATTCAGATCAGGGTCGGGTGGCTACACCTTC | TRBV7-9 | . | TRBJ1-2 | .
CASRPVGESYEQYF | TGTGCCAGCAGACCAGTGGGGGAATCCTACGAGCAGTACTTC | TRBV7-9 | . | TRBJ2-7 | .
CASSTRHEQFF | TGTGCCAGCAGCACCCGCCATGAGCAGTTCTTC | TRBV7-8 | . | TRBJ2-1 | .
CASRPSGTSGYEQYF | TGTGCCAGCAGACCGTCCGGGACTAGCGGTTACGAGCAGTACTTC | TRBV7-9 | TRBD2 | TRBJ2-7 | .